Listed here are 32 T cell receptor beta chains from one sample, sequenced in a study of T cells in Graves' hyperthyroidism and ophthalmopathy. Amplification of TCR beta CDR3 regions was performed using RNA transcripts as template. Primed by the HTBI set, a first-round RT-PCR was run on the TCR CDR3. Each CDR3 protein is one row after TCRdb ran MiXCR on the multiplex PCR reads. The table has roughly 380,000 distinct CDR3 sequences, approximately 15% seen once. The specimen sequenced was blood. Source of these receptors: a woman in her sixties with Graves' hyperthyroidism.

This clonotype was recorded at least ten times. CDR3 nucleotides: TGCAGTGCTGGACGAACTAGCGGGGACCCCACAGATACGCAGTATTTT. Residues: CSAGRTSGDPTDTQYF. The rearrangement links TRBV20-1 to TRBJ2-3; TRBD2 agrees at 10 bases. The germline CDR1 and CDR2 sequences are DFQATT and SNEGSKA (reference sequence). The CDR3 is made up of 16 amino acids. The V gene end was trimmed by 5 bases and the J gene end by 2 bases; junction bases not matched to a gene: 10.

At least ten counts were recorded for this clonotype. The chain carries TRBV5-1 and TRBJ2-1; 7 nucleotides match TRBD1. The trim removed 4 bases at V and 5 bases at J, leaving 6 bases unmatched. From germline, CDR1 is SGHRS and CDR2 YFSETQ. The CDR3 consists of 14 residues. The CDR3 loop reads CASSGDRANNEQFF. The CDR3 nucleotides read TGCGCCAGCAGCGGAGACAGGGCAAACAATGAGCAGTTCTTC. The variable domain in full, completed from reference TRBV5-1 and TRBJ2-1, reads KAGVTQTPRYLIKTRGQQVTLSCSPISGHRSVSWYQQTPGQGLQFLFEYFSETQRNKGNFPGRFSGRQFSNSRSEMNVSTLELGDSALYLCASSGDRANNEQFFGPGTRLTVL.

This clonotype occurred many times. The chain links TRBV5-4 to TRBJ2-3, with 12 bases lining up with TRBD2. CDR1 and CDR2 from the germline V gene are SGHNT and YYREEE (reference sequence). V lost 4 bases and J lost 3; bases outside the gene matches: 6. The CDR3 is 16 residues long. CDR3 coding DNA: TGTGCCAGCAGCCATCGGACTAGCGGGACAACAGATACGCAGTATTTT. It specifies CASSHRTSGTTDTQYF.

Many counts were recorded for this clonotype. The rearrangement joins TRBV28 to TRBJ1-2; D remains unclear. This CDR3 comprises 12 residues. Germline CDR1 MDHEN, CDR2 SYDVKM. V gave up 6 bases and J gave up 4 bases, with 9 bases separating them. CDR3 DNA: TGTGCCAGCAGGGCTGTTCTCTATGGCTACACCTTC. This sequence encodes CASRAVLYGYTF.

The rearrangement joins TRBV30 to TRBJ2-1; perhaps TRBD2 as D (6 bases). The CDR3 runs to 16 residues. The germline V gene has CDR1 GTSNPN and CDR2 SVGIG (reference sequence). V lost 0 bases and J lost 2, with 14 bases in between. Here the CDR3 DNA reads TGTGCCTGGAGTGTATTTGGGGGAGGTGCCTACAATGAGCAGTTCTTC. Translating it yields CAWSVFGGGAYNEQFF.

This clonotype has a count of ten or more. The chain links TRBV7-8 to TRBJ2-5, with D unresolved. The germline V gene has CDR1 SGHVS and CDR2 FQNEAQ. Trimming stripped 1 base from V and 4 bases from J, with 19 bases between. The CDR3 has 17 residues. The CDR3 coding sequence is TGTGCCAGCAGCTTAGAGGGATGGGCGCGCGCTCGAGAGACCCAGTACTTC. It translates to CASSLEGWARARETQYF. Using reference TRBV7-8 and TRBJ2-5 for the parts outside the CDR3, the full variable domain is GAGVSQSPRYKVAKRGQDVALRCDPISGHVSLFWYQQALGQGPEFLTYFQNEAQLDKSGLPSDRFFAERPEGSVSTLKIQRTQQEDSAVYLCASSLEGWARARETQYFGPGTRLLVL.

Ten or more counts support this clonotype. This chain links TRBV12-3 or TRBV12-4 with TRBJ1-6; no firm D call. The CDR3 consists of 12 residues. The germline V and J ends were trimmed by 6 bases and 9 bases, with 9 bases remaining between them. The chain's CDR3 is CASRTQSSPLHF. CDR3 nucleotide sequence: TGTGCCAGCAGAACTCAGAGTTCACCCCTCCACTTT.

This clonotype was detected ten times or more. The chain has TRBV5-6 and TRBJ2-4; 7 bases match TRBD2. This CDR3 contains 14 residues. V was pared by 4 bases and J by 6 bases, with 7 bases of the junction left unmatched. The germline V gene has CDR1 SGHDT and CDR2 YYEEEE. The CDR3 region is CASSPLGGRNIQYF. CDR3 coding DNA: TGTGCCAGCAGCCCCCTAGGCGGGAGAAACATTCAGTACTTC.

The J gene is TRBJ2-1, the V gene TRBV20-1, with TRBD1 as a possible D gene (5 bases). Germline V CDR1 and CDR2: DFQATT, SNEGSKA (reference sequence). CDR3 length equals 14 residues. The V gene lost 2 bases and the J gene lost 12 bases, with 20 bases spanning the gap. The CDR3 DNA follows: TGCAGTGCTAGAAGTAGGGGTCCGCGAGGTGGGCAGTTCTTC. It yields the protein CSARSRGPRGGQFF.

This clonotype was seen a handful of times. The chain carries TRBV6-1 and TRBJ1-5; D gene uncertain. Germline loops: CDR1 MNHNS, CDR2 SASEGT. Trimming stripped 0 bases from V and 11 bases from J, with 11 bases between. The CDR3 length is 13 residues. CDR3 amino acids: CASSEAGPLAQHF. In DNA form, the CDR3 reads TGTGCCAGCAGTGAAGCCGGACCTTTGGCCCAGCATTTT.

This clonotype was recorded at least ten times. The rearrangement joins TRBV3-1 to TRBJ1-5; no firm D call. The CDR3 is 15 residues long. Germline lookup yields CDR1 LGHDT and CDR2 YNNKEL (reference sequence). V was clipped by 0 bases and J by 3 bases, with 9 bases between them. The CDR3 protein is CASSQEGGNNQPQHF. DNA of the CDR3: TGTGCCAGCAGCCAAGAGGGCGGCAACAATCAGCCCCAGCATTTT.

This clonotype showed up just a few times. The chain uses TRBV12-3 or TRBV12-4 and TRBJ2-3; D not resolved. V was shortened by 2 bases and J by 2 bases, with 8 bases between the two germline ends. This CDR3 is 14 amino acids long. The CDR3 nucleotides are TGTGCCAGCAGTTTATCAGGAGACACAGATACGCAGTATTTT. Its translation is CASSLSGDTDTQYF.

The chain links TRBV5-1 to TRBJ2-4, with 11 nucleotides matching TRBD2. CDR1 is SGHRS, CDR2 YFSETQ, per germline. V shed 4 bases and J 6 bases; nucleotides not matched to a gene: 6. CDR3 length: 15 residues. As DNA, the CDR3 is TGCGCCAGCAGCACATCCGGGACTAGCGGAAACATTCAGTACTTC. Its protein is CASSTSGTSGNIQYF.

This clonotype was detected a few times. The rearrangement links TRBV20-1 to TRBJ2-5, with TRBD1 identical over 8 bases. Germline values: CDR1 DFQATT, CDR2 SNEGSKA (reference sequence). This CDR3 is 14 amino acids long. Trimming removed 6 bases from V and 5 bases from J; junction bases left unmatched: 11. CDR3 sequence: CSARRRQGLETQYF. CDR3 sequence (DNA): TGCAGTGCCCGTCGCCGACAGGGGCTTGAGACCCAGTACTTC.

V gene TRBV11-2 combines with J gene TRBJ2-7, with 14 bases lining up with TRBD2. CDR1 and CDR2 from the germline V gene are SGHAT and FQNNGV. The CDR3 is 16 residues long. Trimming removed 5 bases from V and 2 bases from J; junction bases left unmatched: 5. The CDR3 sequence: CASSLGTSGSPYEQYF. Written as DNA, the CDR3 is TGTGCCAGCAGCCTAGGGACTAGCGGGAGCCCCTACGAGCAGTACTTC.

This clonotype was observed many times. The rearrangement links TRBV27 to TRBJ2-7, with D uncertain. Germline V lookup: CDR1 MNHEY, CDR2 SMNVEV (reference sequence). V was trimmed by 7 bases and J by 5 bases, leaving 9 bases between them. The CDR3 contains 11 residues. The DNA for the CDR3 is TGTGCCAGCAAAGGGCGCCACGAGCAGTACTTC. Protein sequence: CASKGRHEQYF.

The V and J genes are TRBV11-2 and TRBJ1-2; D ambiguous. Germline values: CDR1 SGHAT, CDR2 FQNNGV. V lost 2 bases and J 3 bases, leaving 13 bases between the germline ends. The CDR3 has 15 residues. CDR3 DNA: TGTGCCAGCAGCTTAACGGGAACAAGAGACTATGGCTACACCTTC. It yields the protein CASSLTGTRDYGYTF.

This clonotype occurred many times. The chain joins TRBV11-3 to TRBJ2-1, with a possible D match to TRBD2 (6 bases). Trimming took 5 bases from V and 10 from J, leaving 9 bases between them. Germline CDR1 SGHNT, CDR2 YENEEA. The CDR3 has 11 amino acids. CDR3 nucleotides: TGTGCCAGCAGCCCGCGGGGAGAGCAGTTCTTC. This codes for CASSPRGEQFF.

The chain joins TRBV4-1 to TRBJ2-4, with 7 nucleotides matching TRBD2. The CDR3 has 16 amino acids. Germline lookup yields CDR1 MGHRA and CDR2 YSYEKL. The trim removed 1 base at V and 3 bases at J, leaving 6 bases unmatched. CDR3 residues: CASSQGGGVGKNIQYF. As DNA, the CDR3 is TGCGCCAGCAGCCAAGGGGGAGGGGTAGGCAAAAACATTCAGTACTTC.

There are many counts of this clonotype. The rearrangement joins TRBV20-1 to TRBJ1-1, with a tentative D call TRBD1 (6 bases). The CDR3 loop spans 15 amino acids. V was pared by 6 bases and J by 7 bases, with 24 bases between. Per germline, CDR1 DFQATT and CDR2 SNEGSKA (reference sequence). CDR3 DNA sequence: TGCAGTGCAGCTAGTCAGGGGATGCGGAGAGGTGAAGCTTTCTTT. It translates to CSAASQGMRRGEAFF.

This clonotype was detected ten times or more. This chain joins TRBV7-8 and TRBJ1-5; D ambiguous. From germline, CDR1 is SGHVS and CDR2 FQNEAQ. Deletions cut 1 base from V and 4 bases from J, with 14 bases between. CDR3 length: 16 residues. CDR3 bases: TGTGCCAGCAGCTTAGTGATTTCGGCTGGTAATCAGCCCCAGCATTTT. Its protein product is CASSLVISAGNQPQHF.

V and J are TRBV6-1 and TRBJ1-4; TRBD1 matches at 7 bases. J lost 7 bases, V lost 8 bases, and 16 bases had no gene match. Germline CDR1 and CDR2: MNHNS and SASEGT. The CDR3 has 16 residues. This chain's CDR3 is CASGPSHRGRGEKLFF. The CDR3 bases are TGTGCCAGCGGCCCCTCTCACAGGGGTAGGGGTGAAAAACTGTTTTTT.

This clonotype was detected only a few times. The chain links TRBV4-1 to TRBJ2-7, with 9 positions matching TRBD1. Trimming at V came to 4 bases and at J to 6 bases, leaving 10 bases not matched to a gene. The length of the CDR3 is 15 residues. The V gene's germline CDR1 is MGHRA and CDR2 YSYEKL. This CDR3 is CASSPARDRAGEQYF. In nucleotides, the CDR3 is TGCGCCAGCAGCCCGGCCCGGGACAGGGCGGGCGAGCAGTACTTC.

The sample holds many counts of this clonotype. This chain joins TRBV27 and TRBJ2-3, with D hard to call. V shed 0 bases and J shed 2 bases, with 9 bases lying between them. The CDR3 has 15 residues. Per the germline V gene, CDR1 is MNHEY and CDR2 is SMNVEV (reference sequence). CDR3 nucleotides: TGTGCCAGCAGTTTATCGGTCCTGCCCACAGATACGCAGTATTTT. Its protein is CASSLSVLPTDTQYF.

This clonotype was found many times. The chain carries TRBV29-1 and TRBJ2-2; TRBD1 agrees at 9 bases. Looked up from germline, CDR1 is SQVTM and CDR2 is ANQGSEA. V shed 6 bases, J shed 4 bases, and the junction held 3 bases outside the gene matches. The CDR3 runs 13 residues. For the CDR3, the DNA is TGCAGCGTAGACAGGGGGGGCACCGGGGAGCTGTTTTTT. This encodes CSVDRGGTGELFF.

The chain has TRBV6-2 or TRBV6-3 and TRBJ2-4; tentative D call: TRBD1 (5 bases). The V end lost 6 bases, the J end lost 5 bases, and 14 bases lay between the germline ends. This CDR3 has 14 amino acids. Germline CDR1 and CDR2: MNHEY and SVGEGT. The CDR3 here is CASSRDSPQNIQYF. The CDR3 nucleotides read TGTGCCAGCAGCCGAGACAGCCCACAAAACATTCAGTACTTC.

At least ten counts were recorded for this clonotype. V is TRBV12-3 or TRBV12-4 and J is TRBJ2-5; unclear D gene. Trimming cost V 1 base and J 3 bases, with 9 bases left between them. The CDR3 is 14 residues long. The CDR3 DNA reads TGTGCCAGCAGTTTAGAACAGTTTGAAGAGACCCAGTACTTC. Translating it yields CASSLEQFEETQYF.

This clonotype showed up just a few times. Given a much more abundant clone one base away, this may be a read error. V and J are TRBV28 and TRBJ1-2; weak D call: TRBD1 (6 bases). The germline V and J ends were trimmed by 5 bases and 4 bases, with 8 bases remaining between them. The CDR3 extends over 12 amino acids. From germline, CDR1 is MDHEN and CDR2 SYDVKM. In DNA form, the CDR3 reads TGTGCCAGCAGTGGGACACTCTATGGCTACACCTTC. Residues: CASSGTLYGYTF.

At least ten counts were recorded for this clonotype. Here the CDR3 DNA reads TGTGCCAGCAGCTTAGTACAGCAAAACATTCAGTACTTC. Its protein is CASSLVQQNIQYF. V is TRBV13 and J is TRBJ2-4; the D is unclear. CDR1 is PRHDT, CDR2 FYEKMQ, per germline (reference sequence). Trimming removed 1 base at V and 5 bases at J, with 6 bases between. The CDR3 consists of 13 residues.

Ten or more counts support this clonotype. This chain joins TRBV6-1 and TRBJ2-5; 9 positions match TRBD1. Germline V lookup: CDR1 MNHNS, CDR2 SASEGT. V dropped 4 bases and J dropped 4; count of bases not matched to a gene: 4. The CDR3 is made up of 14 amino acids. As DNA, the CDR3 is TGTGCCAGCAGTGCGGGACAGGGCGGAGAGACCCAGTACTTC. Residues: CASSAGQGGETQYF.

At least ten counts were recorded for this clonotype. The rearrangement joins TRBV9 to TRBJ1-1; D not certain. Looked up from germline, CDR1 is SGDLS and CDR2 is YYNGEE. The CDR3 contains 13 residues. V lost 2 bases, J lost 1 base, and 6 bases lay in between. The DNA for the CDR3 is TGTGCCAGCAGCGTTCGAGGGAACACTGAAGCTTTCTTT. Amino acids: CASSVRGNTEAFF.

The sample holds many counts of this clonotype. CDR3 amino acids: CASSDRGSYEQYF. The CDR3, as DNA: TGTGCCAGCAGCGACAGGGGCTCCTACGAGCAGTACTTC. This chain uses TRBV27 with TRBJ2-7, with 8 bases aligning to TRBD1. Germline values: CDR1 MNHEY, CDR2 SMNVEV (reference sequence). With 6 bases clipped from V and 0 bases from J, the junction kept 1 base outside the gene matches. The CDR3 runs 13 residues.